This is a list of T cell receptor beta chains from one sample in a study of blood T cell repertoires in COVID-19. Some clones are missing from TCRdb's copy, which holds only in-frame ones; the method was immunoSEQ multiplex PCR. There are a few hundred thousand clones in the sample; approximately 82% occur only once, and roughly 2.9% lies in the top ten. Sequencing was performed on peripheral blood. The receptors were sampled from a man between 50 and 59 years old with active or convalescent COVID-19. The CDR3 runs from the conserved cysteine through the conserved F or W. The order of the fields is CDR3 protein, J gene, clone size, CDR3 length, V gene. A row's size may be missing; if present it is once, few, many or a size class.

CASSLAEAGGLQETQYF,TRBJ2-5,-,17,TRBV5-6
CASSQRGEGGEKLFF,TRBJ1-4,-,15,TRBV3-1/TRBV3-2
CASSEWAGSSYEQYF,TRBJ2-7,-,15,TRBV6-1
CASSLGQGAQDEQFF,TRBJ2-1,-,15,TRBV19
CASTSIREVGYNEQFF,TRBJ2-1,-,16,TRBV7-8
CASSPSTGISGANVLTF,TRBJ2-6,-,17,TRBV11-3
CASSPTGTANSPLHF,TRBJ1-6,-,15,TRBV28
CASRPRAGPETQYF,TRBJ2-5,-,14,TRBV5-4
CASSSQGYYGYTF,TRBJ1-2,-,13,TRBV7-9
CASSRGPGTGELFF,TRBJ2-2,-,14,TRBV7-8
CASSSEETQYF,TRBJ2-5,-,11,TRBV6-6
CASSLMRGGSTDTQYF,TRBJ2-3,-,16,TRBV5-1
CASRNDRFGPQHF,TRBJ1-5,-,13,TRBV19
CASSRQGALRRNTIYF,TRBJ1-3,-,16,TRBV7-9
CASSEQRGAYEQYF,TRBJ2-7,-,14,TRBV6-1
CATSDHTASTDTQYF,TRBJ2-3,once,15,TRBV24-1
CASSTVGGMGETQYF,TRBJ2-5,-,15,TRBV19
CASSLGQGTGNTIYF,TRBJ1-3,-,15,TRBV28
CASSHGTRYNEQFF,TRBJ2-1,-,14,TRBV3-1/TRBV3-2
CASSQYPRGGSGELFF,TRBJ2-2,-,16,TRBV4-3
CASSSDRDGYTF,TRBJ1-2,many,12,TRBV12-1
CASRRGNTEAFF,TRBJ1-1,-,12,TRBV5-1
CATISGNQNTGELFF,TRBJ2-2,once,15,TRBV15
CASRPGTGYSYEQYF,TRBJ2-7,-,15,TRBV6-5
CASSLGLAGPDTQYF,TRBJ2-3,many,15,TRBV27
CASSLQLSDNSPLHF,TRBJ1-6,-,15,TRBV19
CASSSFRATNSPLHF,TRBJ1-6,-,15,TRBV28
CASSSGAGGANYGYTF,TRBJ1-2,-,16,TRBV7-8
CASSEGGAGINAFF,TRBJ1-1,-,14,TRBV2
CASSNIGGMNTEAFF,TRBJ1-1,-,15,TRBV21-1
CASSQAGTGTYEQYF,TRBJ2-7,once,15,TRBV14
CATSRVDSSYEQYF,TRBJ2-7,-,14,TRBV15
CASSVLGSRATGELFF,TRBJ2-2,few,16,TRBV25-1